The entry below describes one T cell receptor (beta chain). The target of this receptor is not known. Base qualities are missing; no much larger clone stands one base away. The data belong to a study of T-cell memory formation after mild COVID-19 (dated by TCRdb to the early 2020s). Background for the entire study: Most TCR sequence clusters were specific to one of the two donors. In two donors, T-cell clones that expanded and contracted after mild COVID-19 were tracked by sequencing TCRalpha and TCRbeta repertoires over time. The cohort comprised two young, previously healthy adult volunteers, one female and one male. Overall study outcomes, separate from this receptor: Only two mild cases were covered by the study, and larger cohorts that include severe cases with pre-infection samples were considered necessary. Contracting CD4+ clones were located mainly in the CM and EM memory subsets, whereas CD8+ clones were found to be enriched in EMRA. Some responding clones were detected in pre-infection memory, suggesting pre-existing cross-reactive memory T cells joined the SARS-CoV-2 response. SARS-CoV-2 specificity of the second-wave clones peaking on day 37 was not confirmed. Clones that contracted from day 15 to 85 showed balanced CD4/CD8 phenotypes, whereas a second wave of clones that expanded from day 15 to 37 leaned towards CD4+.

V gives up 0 bases and J gives up 6 bases, and the segment between their germline ends measures 7 bases. CDR1 is given as SGHRS and CDR2 as YFSETQ, both from the germline V gene. Counted from cysteine to phenylalanine, this CDR3 has 13 amino acids. Of all the DNA, just the CDR3 is kept, 39 bases in frame from base 1. Ficoll-Paque density gradient centrifugation was used to isolate PBMCs. This sample was sequenced with an Illumina NovaSeq 6000. cDNA libraries for TCRalpha and TCRbeta were prepared by 5'RACE using constant-segment primers, with sample barcodes and unique molecular identifiers added. Trizol reagent was used to extract RNA from every sample. Libraries were amplified in two PCR steps, with a second sample barcode and Illumina TruSeq adapters added in the second step. Sequencing of the libraries was done on an Illumina NovaSeq, producing 2 x 150 bp paired-end reads. As for the authors' bioinformatics: The reads were demultiplexed and collapsed into UMI-guided consensus sequences using migec v1.2.7. Using mixcr v2.1.11, UMI consensuses were aligned to TRA and TRB V and J templates and then assembled into clonotypes. Clonotypes were classified as expanded or contracted when called significant by both edgeR and NoisET, with noise models trained on biological replicates. For edgeR calls, the cutoffs were a false discovery rate-adjusted p below 0.01 and a log2 fold-change threshold of 1. As an exploratory analysis of dynamics, max-normalized trajectories of the 1000 most abundant clonotypes were examined by PCA with hierarchical clustering. Each responding clone was given a CD4 or CD8 phenotype based on the CD4+ and CD8+ repertoires, which had been sequenced separately. TCRdb reworked the public reads: Q25 trimming with fastp, MiXCR clone assembly, productive beta chains retained. Identical CDR3 protein sequences are pooled into one entry, listed with their most common genes and DNA. The V and J calls, along with clone size, are taken from TCRdb and not from the paper's own processing. The table for this sample lists a few hundred thousand distinct CDR3 sequences; roughly a fifth of them were counted only once. Roughly 20% of the sample lies in the top ten.

Recombination connected TRBV5-1 to TRBJ1-5; TRBD1 might be the D gene, on 5 matching bases. The sequencing sample was made of PBMCs or a T cell subset sorted from them (not recorded which). This receptor was identified in a man aged 18 to 35 who had mild COVID-19 (a few samples of this study predate the infection). The sample titles of this study are shuffled in the database, so cell type and time point are left out; the donor was told from shared clones. CDR3 loop: CASSLEGTQPQHF. The DNA sequence is TGCGCCAGCAGCTTGGAGGGGACTCAGCCCCAGCATTTT.